Listed below are T cell receptor beta chains from one sample, sequenced in a study of blood T cell repertoires in COVID-19. Libraries were prepared by immunoSEQ multiplex PCR; TCRdb keeps only in-frame clonotypes and omits some of them. The profile covers 240,000 or so clones, with around 86% appearing a single time and 2.5% to 3.5% taken by the ten largest. The sequenced sample consisted of peripheral blood. These TCRs come from a woman aged 25 to 39 who had recovered from COVID-19. CDR3s include the opening cysteine and the closing phenylalanine or tryptophan.

v_call: TRBV7-8; cdr3_aa: CASSLAGTGLEAFF
v_call: TRBV6-5; cdr3_aa: CASSRLGGSGNTIYF
v_call: TRBV30; cdr3_aa: CAWSGLAGGGKEQFF
v_call: TRBV9; cdr3_aa: CASSVALEVNGRCEQYF
v_call: TRBV7-2; cdr3_aa: CASSLASGFLGDTQYF
v_call: TRBV7-3; cdr3_aa: CASSLTGTGAYEQYF
v_call: TRBV14; cdr3_aa: CASSQISGGSRTQYF
v_call: TRBV7-2; cdr3_aa: CASSLGVDREAFF
v_call: TRBV6-5; cdr3_aa: CASSYSSGGNEQYF
v_call: TRBV28; cdr3_aa: CASSFGNSPLHF
v_call: TRBV9; cdr3_aa: CASSPYPGQGYGNTIYF
v_call: TRBV12-3/TRBV12-4; cdr3_aa: CASSFSRGRGYTF
v_call: TRBV11-2; cdr3_aa: CASSLFGGLYNEQFF
v_call: TRBV25-1; cdr3_aa: CASTPGKNSPLHF
v_call: TRBV5-1; cdr3_aa: CASSLVGGNTEAFF
v_call: TRBV4-1; cdr3_aa: CASSQKTSGGEDEQFF
v_call: TRBV6-6; cdr3_aa: CASTRTGGQETQYF
v_call: TRBV2; cdr3_aa: CASSGTGGRDSPLHF
v_call: TRBV18; cdr3_aa: CASSPAPFPNEQFF
v_call: TRBV19; cdr3_aa: CASDRDRAFF
v_call: TRBV4-3; cdr3_aa: CASSQGGRVYYNEQFF
v_call: TRBV5-1; cdr3_aa: CASSLSTGQETQYF
v_call: TRBV2; cdr3_aa: CASSDSGGHTDTQYF
v_call: TRBV6-5; cdr3_aa: CASSSTVNTEAFF
v_call: TRBV6-2/TRBV6-3; cdr3_aa: CASSSGKTFNYGYTF
v_call: TRBV19; cdr3_aa: CASTPDRGTEAFF
v_call: TRBV6-5; cdr3_aa: CASGIHGTGHNEQFF
v_call: TRBV7-9; cdr3_aa: CASSRPPGEKLFF
v_call: TRBV29-1; cdr3_aa: CSVQRGTGELFF
v_call: TRBV3-1/TRBV3-2; cdr3_aa: CASSPGQGIYEQYF
v_call: TRBV6-5; cdr3_aa: CASSYGRDSQAYEQYF
v_call: TRBV4-1; cdr3_aa: CASSQGRNEQFF
v_call: TRBV11-2; cdr3_aa: CASSLDSVAQYF
v_call: TRBV9; cdr3_aa: CASSVAAGGPPYEQYF
v_call: TRBV5-4; cdr3_aa: CATTSGGSSYNEQFF
v_call: TRBV29-1; cdr3_aa: CSVAGLTGRTGELFF
v_call: TRBV24-1; cdr3_aa: CATSPIGTESYEQYF
v_call: TRBV5-6; cdr3_aa: CASSLVGPASNEKLFF
v_call: TRBV5-1; cdr3_aa: CASSLGLGGGPFWPDTQYF
v_call: TRBV2; cdr3_aa: CASIRDRANYGYTF
v_call: TRBV4-3; cdr3_aa: CASSPQGRKGEKLFF
v_call: TRBV19; cdr3_aa: CASRRTSGGYTDTQYF
v_call: TRBV29-1; cdr3_aa: CSAPGPGGAFGYTF
v_call: TRBV2; cdr3_aa: CASSEYPAPGVAYGYTF
v_call: TRBV6-5; cdr3_aa: CASKIGTRGYEQYF
v_call: TRBV7-9; cdr3_aa: CASSSAGGTGANEQYF
v_call: TRBV18; cdr3_aa: CASSAPDQPQHF
v_call: TRBV7-2; cdr3_aa: CASTPTGDGYTF
v_call: TRBV5-4; cdr3_aa: CASSLEGTLKETQYF
v_call: TRBV6-5; cdr3_aa: CASSPGGGMIYEQYF
v_call: TRBV9; cdr3_aa: CASSVGPGRAEAFF
v_call: TRBV19; cdr3_aa: CASLLVPGALNTEAFF
v_call: TRBV6-6; cdr3_aa: CASSSAGPNSPLHF